Listed below are T cell receptor beta chains from one sample, sequenced in a study of cytomegalovirus exposure and HLA in healthy donors. Sequencing used immunoSEQ multiplex PCR; TCRdb keeps in-frame clones, though not all of them. The sample lists roughly 110,000 clones; around 89% were seen once. Input material: PBMCs. The receptors were gathered from a woman aged 18-29 years in good health and CMV-seropositive. CDR3s include the opening cysteine and the closing phenylalanine or tryptophan. D genes are given only for firm matches. Some rows have no size entry. The others give once, few or many, or a class for an expanded clone.

clone size	V gene	J gene	D gene	CDR3 protein	CDR3 DNA
NA	TRBV28	TRBJ1-1	NA	CASREGNWGNTEAFF	TGTGCCAGCAGGGAGGGCAATTGGGGGAACACTGAAGCTTTCTTT
NA	TRBV6-1	TRBJ1-1	NA	CASSYVDYTEAFF	TGTGCCAGCAGTTATGTTGACTACACTGAAGCTTTCTTT
NA	TRBV10-3	TRBJ1-6	TRBD1	CAISWGQGDSPLHF	TGTGCCATCAGCTGGGGACAGGGCGATTCACCCCTCCACTTT
NA	TRBV7-8	TRBJ2-5	TRBD2	CASSLAGGETQYF	TGTGCCAGCAGCCTCGCCGGGGGGGAGACCCAGTACTTC
NA	TRBV19	TRBJ2-5	NA	CASSVTGIVGQETQYF	TGTGCCAGTAGTGTTACAGGGATCGTCGGCCAAGAGACCCAGTACTTC
NA	TRBV18	TRBJ1-1	NA	CASSPSGRVGLMNTEAFF	TGTGCCAGCTCACCATCGGGCAGGGTAGGGCTCATGAACACTGAAGCTTTCTTT
once	TRBV28	TRBJ2-4	NA	CASSRPLGPKNIQYF	TGTGCCAGCAGTCGCCCCTTGGGGCCCAAAAACATTCAGTACTTC
NA	TRBV5-6	TRBJ1-2	NA	CASSPPSEKSTF	TGTGCCAGCAGCCCTCCTTCTGAGAAGTCCACCTTC
NA	TRBV19	TRBJ1-2	NA	CASREDSLPYGYTF	TGTGCCAGTAGAGAGGACAGCCTTCCTTATGGCTACACCTTC
NA	TRBV4-3	TRBJ1-2	NA	CASSQELASVYGYTF	TGCGCCAGCAGCCAAGAGTTGGCATCTGTCTATGGCTACACCTTC
NA	TRBV6-6	TRBJ2-5	NA	CASSPYGGLRETQYF	TGTGCCAGCAGCCCCTACGGGGGACTTCGGGAGACCCAGTACTTC
NA	TRBV4-1	TRBJ2-7	TRBD1	CASSQDPGQASYEQYF	TGCGCCAGCAGCCAAGACCCAGGACAGGCCTCCTACGAGCAGTACTTC
few	TRBV6-1	TRBJ1-6	TRBD1	CASSEPTGDNSPLHF	TGTGCCAGCAGTGAGCCGACAGGGGATAATTCACCCCTCCACTTT
once	TRBV2	TRBJ2-5	NA	CASSAGGALRETQYF	TGTGCCAGCAGTGCAGGCGGGGCCCTAAGAGAGACCCAGTACTTC
NA	TRBV27	TRBJ1-6	NA	CASSLSPPTVPRALHF	TGTGCCAGCAGTTTATCTCCCCCGACAGTCCCTCGAGCCCTCCACTTT
NA	TRBV5-5	TRBJ1-4	NA	CASSLLRAPSTNEKLFF	TGTGCCAGCAGCTTGCTCAGGGCTCCCTCAACTAATGAAAAACTGTTTTTT
NA	TRBV7-2	TRBJ1-2	TRBD1	CASSSLHRGDGYTF	TGTGCCAGCAGCTCATTACACAGGGGCGATGGCTACACCTTC
NA	TRBV6-1	TRBJ2-7	NA	CASSNNIVGPYEQYF	TGTGCCAGCAGTAATAACATCGTTGGGCCGTACGAGCAGTACTTC
once	TRBV4-1	TRBJ2-1	TRBD2	CASSQEIGTSGYNEQFF	TGCGCCAGCAGCCAAGAAATCGGGACTAGCGGCTACAATGAGCAGTTCTTC
NA	TRBV11-2	TRBJ1-6	NA	CASSFGGLGFSNSPLHF	TGTGCCAGCAGCTTTGGGGGACTGGGGTTTTCTAATTCACCCCTCCACTTT
NA	TRBV6-1	TRBJ1-1	NA	CASSEWAGRVATEAFF	TGTGCCAGCAGTGAATGGGCAGGGAGGGTGGCCACTGAAGCTTTCTTT
few	TRBV6-5	TRBJ1-6	TRBD1	CASSSTTGGTNSPLHF	TGTGCCAGCAGTTCCACGACAGGGGGGACAAATTCACCCCTCCACTTT
NA	TRBV11-2	TRBJ2-7	NA	CASSSAYEQYF	TGTGCCAGCAGTTCAGCCTACGAGCAGTACTTC
NA	TRBV9	TRBJ1-2	TRBD1	CASSVGGGERGYTF	TGTGCCAGCAGCGTAGGAGGGGGCGAGCGTGGCTACACCTTC
NA	TRBV7-7	TRBJ2-1	TRBD1	CASSSRTGDSSYNEQFF	TGTGCTAGCAGCTCACGGACAGGCGATTCCTCCTACAATGAGCAGTTCTTC
NA	TRBV4-3	TRBJ2-1	TRBD2	CASSQDLGSGGLSYNEQFF	TGCGCCAGCAGCCAAGACTTAGGGAGCGGGGGGCTCTCCTACAATGAGCAGTTCTTC
NA	TRBV28	TRBJ1-1	TRBD1	CASSPDREDTEAFF	TGTGCCAGCAGTCCGGACAGGGAAGACACTGAAGCTTTCTTT
once	TRBV19	TRBJ2-7	TRBD2	CASSDLGLAVKEQYF	TGTGCCAGTAGTGATCTGGGACTAGCGGTTAAAGAGCAGTACTTC
NA	TRBV5-5	TRBJ2-5	TRBD1	CASSAETGTETQYF	TGTGCCAGCAGCGCGGAGACAGGGACGGAGACCCAGTACTTC
NA	TRBV28	TRBJ2-2	NA	CASSFQSKTGSGELFF	TGTGCCAGCAGTTTTCAGTCCAAAACAGGGTCCGGGGAGCTGTTTTTT
NA	TRBV9	TRBJ1-6	NA	CASSPDVGVENSPLHF	TGTGCCAGCAGCCCCGATGTCGGGGTGGAAAATTCACCCCTCCACTTT
NA	TRBV6-1	TRBJ1-1	TRBD1	CASSARTGVTEAFF	TGTGCCAGCAGTGCCAGGACAGGTGTCACTGAAGCTTTCTTT
NA	TRBV7-6	TRBJ2-7	NA	CASSSTGYYEQYF	TGTGCCAGCAGCTCGACAGGCTACTACGAGCAGTACTTC
NA	TRBV7-9	TRBJ2-6	NA	CASSFRDLLPGANVLTF	TGTGCCAGCAGCTTCAGGGACTTATTACCTGGGGCCAACGTCCTGACTTTC
NA	TRBV7-8	TRBJ1-6	NA	CASSILTTQNSPLHF	TGTGCCAGCAGCATATTGACAACACAAAATTCACCCCTCCACTTT
NA	TRBV2	TRBJ2-5	TRBD1	CASSDKRDRERETQYF	TGTGCCAGCAGTGACAAGCGGGACAGGGAAAGGGAGACCCAGTACTTC
NA	TRBV6-1	TRBJ2-7	NA	CASSVNSPPSYEQYF	TGTGCCAGCAGTGTGAACAGTCCCCCCTCCTACGAGCAGTACTTC
NA	TRBV6-5	TRBJ1-6	TRBD1	CASRQTGDNSPLHF	TGTGCCAGCAGACAAACAGGGGATAATTCACCCCTCCACTTT
NA	TRBV10-1	TRBJ2-5	NA	CASSEGQYETQYF	TGCGCCAGCAGTGAGGGACAGTACGAGACCCAGTACTTC
NA	TRBV9	TRBJ2-7	NA	CASSVSGHYEQYF	TGTGCCAGCAGCGTATCAGGTCACTACGAGCAGTACTTC
NA	TRBV7-9	TRBJ1-1	NA	CASSPPWGGTEAFF	TGTGCCAGCAGCCCCCCATGGGGGGGCACTGAAGCTTTCTTT
NA	TRBV4-1	TRBJ1-1	NA	CASSLKQENTEAFF	TGCGCCAGCAGCCTAAAGCAGGAGAACACTGAAGCTTTCTTT
NA	TRBV9	TRBJ2-7	NA	CASSGIPGTTYEQYF	TGTGCCAGCAGCGGGATCCCCGGGACAACCTACGAGCAGTACTTC
NA	TRBV20-1	TRBJ2-3	NA	CSASHGYF	TGCAGTGCTAGTCACGGGTATTTT
NA	TRBV7-6	TRBJ1-1	TRBD1	CASSGTGEVEAFF	TGTGCCAGCAGCGGGACAGGGGAAGTTGAAGCTTTCTTT
once	TRBV5-4	TRBJ2-3	TRBD1	CASRRGQGLTDTQYF	TGTGCCAGCAGGCGAGGACAGGGTTTGACAGATACGCAGTATTTT